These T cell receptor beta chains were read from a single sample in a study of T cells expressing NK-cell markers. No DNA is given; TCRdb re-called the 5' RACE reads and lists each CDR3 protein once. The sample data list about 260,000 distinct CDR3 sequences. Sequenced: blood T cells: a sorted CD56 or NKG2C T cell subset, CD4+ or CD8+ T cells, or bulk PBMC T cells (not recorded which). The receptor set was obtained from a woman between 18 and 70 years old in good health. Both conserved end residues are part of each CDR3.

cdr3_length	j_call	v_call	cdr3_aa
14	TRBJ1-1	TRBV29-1	CSAGRTGGPAEAFF
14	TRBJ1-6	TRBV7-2	CASTRAALRTPLHF
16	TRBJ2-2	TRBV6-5	CASSYSNLGDAGELFF
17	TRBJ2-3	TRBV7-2	CASSLLGAGGDPDTRYF
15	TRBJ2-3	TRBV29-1	CSTQVGGLSTDTQYF
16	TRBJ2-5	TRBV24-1	CATASSAGGPPETQYF
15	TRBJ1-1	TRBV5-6	CASSLRGWVVSEAFF
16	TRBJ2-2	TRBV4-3	CASSLGGLVNAGELFF
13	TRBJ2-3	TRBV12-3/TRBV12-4	CASSLLAGDTQYF
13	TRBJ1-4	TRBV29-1	CSGGAGGNEKLFF
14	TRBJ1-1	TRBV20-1	CSANEAVVNTEAFF
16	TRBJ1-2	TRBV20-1	CSARDPGGGPNYGYTF
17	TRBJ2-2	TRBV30	CAWSVLAGVRGTGELFF
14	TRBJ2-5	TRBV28	CASSFGGSEETQYF
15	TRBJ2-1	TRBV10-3	CAISSGGGRSNEQFF
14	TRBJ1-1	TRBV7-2	CASSLGVTEGEAFF
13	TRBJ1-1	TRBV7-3	CASSLSVNTEAFF
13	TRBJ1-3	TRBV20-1	CSAYGTSGNTIYF
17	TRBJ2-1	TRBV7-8	CASSSPSGTTSYNEQFF
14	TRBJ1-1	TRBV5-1	CASSTAGLNTEAFF
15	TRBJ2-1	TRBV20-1	CSARDKVRLGNEQFF
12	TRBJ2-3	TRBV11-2	CASSLGPRRKYF
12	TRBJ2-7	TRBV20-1	CSAREGAKEQYF
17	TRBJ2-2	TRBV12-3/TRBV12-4	CASSLVRMSANTGELFF
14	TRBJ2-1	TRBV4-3	CASSQGTLKWEQFF
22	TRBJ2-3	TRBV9	CASSVALRTGTSGNPSTDTQYF
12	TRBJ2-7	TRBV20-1	CSASLDGYEQYF
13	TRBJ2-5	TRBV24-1	CATSVGQKETQYF
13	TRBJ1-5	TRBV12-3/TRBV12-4	CASSSLRNQPQHF